The 13 T cell receptor beta chains listed next were all sequenced from one sample in a study of T cells after yellow fever vaccination (dated by TCRdb to between 2018 and 2021). Library construction relied on 5' RACE. Instrument used: Illumina HiSeq 2500. The public reads were reanalyzed by TCRdb: fastp trimming at Q25, MiXCR alignment, in-frame beta chains only. Here each entry gathers all rows of one CDR3 protein and keeps the most common genes and DNA. Recorded for this sample are about 30,000 distinct CDR3 sequences; approximately 4% of them occurred a single time. Clones ranked in the top ten supply less than 55% of the sample. What the treatment or condition label conveys for this sample: live attenuated yellow fever vaccine strain. This specimen was CD8+ T cells sorted from PBMCs, taken 5 days after the yellow fever booster vaccination. The receptors here all came from a young man who received the YFV17D yellow fever vaccine.

This clonotype was observed at least ten times. The chain has TRBV5-4 and TRBJ2-5, with D perhaps TRBD2 (6 bases). The V end lost 2 bases, the J end lost 5 bases, and 13 bases lay between the germline ends. Germline CDR1 SGHNT, CDR2 YYREEE (reference sequence). The CDR3 sequence is 14 residues long. The CDR3, as DNA: TGTGCCAGCAGCTTAGGAGGGAGCTGGGAGACCCAGTACTTC. The encoded protein is CASSLGGSWETQYF.

This clonotype was counted many times. The chain links TRBV9 to TRBJ2-2; D is unclear. V gave up 0 bases and J gave up 6 bases, with 6 bases separating them. The CDR3 runs to 13 residues. Germline V gene sequence: CDR1 SGDLS, CDR2 YYNGEE. The CDR3 reads CASSVEASGELFF. CDR3 sequence (DNA): TGTGCCAGCAGCGTAGAGGCGTCCGGGGAGCTGTTTTTT.

This clonotype was seen many times. This chain uses TRBV7-8 with TRBJ2-5; D unresolved. CDR3 length: 15 residues. V lost 5 bases and J lost 0, with 13 bases in between. CDR1 is SGHVS, CDR2 FQNEAQ, per germline. The CDR3 region is CASSLLSMNQETQYF. The DNA of the CDR3 is TGTGCCAGCAGCCTACTCTCTATGAACCAAGAGACCCAGTACTTC.

This clonotype showed up many times. DNA for the CDR3: TGTGCCAGTAGCGCCCTGGGACTAGCGGGAGTTAGCTCCTACAATGAGCAGTTCTTC. The encoded protein is CASSALGLAGVSSYNEQFF. V and J are TRBV19 and TRBJ2-1; 14 positions match TRBD2. Looked up from germline, CDR1 is LNHDA and CDR2 is SQIVND (reference sequence). The CDR3 spans 19 residues. Trimming cost V 6 bases and J 0 bases; bases outside gene matches: 10.

This clonotype was observed at least ten times. The chain carries TRBV28 and TRBJ1-5; D uncertain. In germline, CDR1 is MDHEN, CDR2 SYDVKM. Deletions cut 4 bases from V and 1 base from J, with 11 bases between. The CDR3 consists of 15 residues. CDR3 protein: CASSYSLHSNQPQHF. Written as DNA, the CDR3 is TGTGCCAGCAGTTACTCCTTACACAGCAATCAGCCCCAGCATTTT.

This clonotype was observed at least ten times. The rearrangement links TRBV12-3 or TRBV12-4 to TRBJ2-1, with a possible D match to TRBD2 (5 bases). The V end lost 5 bases, the J end lost 8 bases, and 16 bases lay between the germline ends. The CDR3 spans 14 residues. The DNA of the CDR3 is TGTGCCAGCAGTCCCGGGGTACTTAGGCATGAGCAGTTCTTC. Encoded protein: CASSPGVLRHEQFF.

Ten or more counts support this clonotype. J is TRBJ2-7 and V is TRBV20-1; D possibly corresponds to TRBD2 (6 bases). The CDR3 runs 15 residues. Looked up from germline, CDR1 is DFQATT and CDR2 is SNEGSKA (reference sequence). Trimming took 0 bases from V and 2 from J, leaving 14 bases between them. This CDR3 is CSARDRGRWTYEQYF. The CDR3 DNA is TGCAGTGCTAGAGATCGTGGGAGGTGGACCTACGAGCAGTACTTC.

Many counts were recorded for this clonotype. This rearrangement joins TRBV21-1 to TRBJ1-2; the table's D call TRBD1 went unverified against the DNA. TRBV21-1 is designated a pseudogene. This CDR3 contains 16 residues. The CDR3 loop reads CASSKVRQGKHYGYTF. The CDR3, as DNA: TGTGCCAGCAGCAAAGTCCGCCAGGGGAAACACTATGGCTACACCTTC.

This clonotype was seen repeatedly, ten times or more. This chain links TRBV12-5 with TRBJ1-5; TRBD1 is a possible D gene (5 bases). V gave up 5 bases and J gave up 4 bases, with 24 bases separating them. This CDR3 has 18 residues. Germline CDR1 is LGHNT and CDR2 is FRNRAP. The CDR3 loop reads CASGETLAGIPVNQPQHF. In DNA form, the CDR3 reads TGTGCTAGTGGTGAAACCCTCGCAGGGATCCCCGTTAATCAGCCCCAGCATTTT.

The sample holds many counts of this clonotype. V is TRBV6-5 and J is TRBJ2-5; 10 positions match TRBD2. This CDR3 has 16 residues. Germline lookup yields CDR1 MNHEY and CDR2 SVGAGI. Trimming at V came to 2 bases and at J to 1 base, leaving 4 bases not matched to a gene. As DNA, the CDR3 is TGTGCCAGCAGTTACGAGCTAGCGGGAGCCCAAGAGACCCAGTACTTC. Its protein is CASSYELAGAQETQYF.

This clonotype was detected ten times or more. The rearrangement uses TRBV29-1 and TRBJ1-1; D may be TRBD1 (6 bases). CDR1 is SQVTM, CDR2 ANQGSEA, per germline. Trimming left V 4 bases short and J 7 bases short, with 7 bases between. The CDR3 is 10 residues long. CDR3 sequence: CSVGGGEAFF. DNA for the CDR3: TGCAGCGTTGGAGGGGGTGAAGCTTTCTTT.

The sample holds many counts of this clonotype. This chain uses TRBV3-1 with TRBJ2-7; 7 bases are a match to TRBD1. CDR3 size: 16 residues. In germline, CDR1 is LGHDT, CDR2 YNNKEL (reference sequence). V lost 9 bases and J lost 0; bases outside the gene matches: 14. This CDR3 is CARSTGNGSSSYEQYF. As DNA, the CDR3 is TGTGCCAGATCGACAGGGAACGGTAGTAGCTCCTACGAGCAGTACTTC.

Ten or more counts support this clonotype. The rearrangement joins TRBV13 to TRBJ2-1; 8 bases line up with TRBD1. The CDR3 loop spans 14 amino acids. V was pared by 5 bases and J by 8 bases, with 8 bases of the junction left unmatched. CDR1 PRHDT and CDR2 FYEKMQ come from the germline V gene (reference sequence). The CDR3 DNA sequence: TGTGCCAGCAGCACCGGACAGGGCGGATATGAGCAGTTCTTC. Translating gives CASSTGQGGYEQFF. Full variable domain (rest looked up from reference TRBV13 and TRBJ2-1): AAGVIQSPRHLIKEKRETATLKCYPIPRHDTVYWYQQGPGQDPQFLISFYEKMQSDKGSIPDRFSAQQFSDYHSELNMSSLELGDSALYFCASSTGQGGYEQFFGPGTRLTVL.